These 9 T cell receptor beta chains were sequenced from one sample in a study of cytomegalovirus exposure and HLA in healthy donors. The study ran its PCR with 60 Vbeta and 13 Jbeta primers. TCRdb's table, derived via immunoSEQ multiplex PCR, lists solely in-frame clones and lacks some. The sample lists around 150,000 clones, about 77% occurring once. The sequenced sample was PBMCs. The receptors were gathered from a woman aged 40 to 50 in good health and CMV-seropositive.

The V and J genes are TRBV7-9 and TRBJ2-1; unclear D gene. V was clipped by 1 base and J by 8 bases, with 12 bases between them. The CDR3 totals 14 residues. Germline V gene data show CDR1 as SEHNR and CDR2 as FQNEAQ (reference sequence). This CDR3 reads CASSLGAHLHEQFF. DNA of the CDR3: TGTGCCAGCAGCTTAGGGGCCCATCTCCATGAGCAGTTCTTC. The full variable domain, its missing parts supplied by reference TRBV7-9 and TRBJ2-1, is DTGVSQNPRHKITKRGQNVTFRCDPISEHNRLYWYRQTLGQGPEFLTYFQNEAQLEKSRLLSDRFSAERPKGSFSTLEIQRTEQGDSAMYLCASSLGAHLHEQFFGPGTRLTVL.

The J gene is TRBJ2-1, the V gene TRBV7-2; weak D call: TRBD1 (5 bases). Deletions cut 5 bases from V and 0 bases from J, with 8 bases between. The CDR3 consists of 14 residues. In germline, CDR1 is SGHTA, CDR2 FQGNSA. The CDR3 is CASSQDSSYNEQFF. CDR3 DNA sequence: TGTGCCAGCAGCCAAGACAGCTCCTACAATGAGCAGTTCTTC.

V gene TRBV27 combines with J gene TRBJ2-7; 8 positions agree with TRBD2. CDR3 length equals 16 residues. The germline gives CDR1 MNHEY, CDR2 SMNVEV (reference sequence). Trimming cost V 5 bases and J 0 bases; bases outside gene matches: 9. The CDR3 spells CASSPGSGVSSYEQYF. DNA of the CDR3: TGTGCCAGCAGTCCCGGTAGCGGGGTAAGCTCCTACGAGCAGTACTTC.

The CDR3 region has the DNA TGTGCCAGCAGTGGACCCGGACAGGACCTAGTAACAGATACGCAGTATTTT. Translated: CASSGPGQDLVTDTQYF. V and J are TRBV28 and TRBJ2-3, with 7 positions matching TRBD1. Germline trimming cut 5 bases from V and 3 bases from J; bases unmatched to any gene: 14. The germline CDR1 and CDR2 sequences are MDHEN and SYDVKM. This CDR3 is 17 amino acids long. Drawing the rest from reference TRBV28 and TRBJ2-3, the complete variable domain is DVKVTQSSRYLVKRTGEKVFLECVQDMDHENMFWYRQDPGLGLRLIYFSYDVKMKEKGDIPEGYSVSREKKERFSLILESASTNQTSMYLCASSGPGQDLVTDTQYFGPGTRLTVL.

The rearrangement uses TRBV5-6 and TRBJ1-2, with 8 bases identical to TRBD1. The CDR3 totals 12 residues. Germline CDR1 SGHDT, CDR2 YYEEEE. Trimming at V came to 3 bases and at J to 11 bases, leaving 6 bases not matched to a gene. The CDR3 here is CASSWTGRAYTF. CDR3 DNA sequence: TGTGCCAGCAGCTGGACAGGGAGGGCATACACCTTC.

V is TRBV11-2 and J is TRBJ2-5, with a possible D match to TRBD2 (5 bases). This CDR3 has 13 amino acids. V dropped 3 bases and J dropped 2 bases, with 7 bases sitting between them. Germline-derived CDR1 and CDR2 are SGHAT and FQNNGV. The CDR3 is CASSLGEQETQYF. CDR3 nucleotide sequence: TGTGCCAGCAGCTTGGGAGAACAAGAGACCCAGTACTTC.

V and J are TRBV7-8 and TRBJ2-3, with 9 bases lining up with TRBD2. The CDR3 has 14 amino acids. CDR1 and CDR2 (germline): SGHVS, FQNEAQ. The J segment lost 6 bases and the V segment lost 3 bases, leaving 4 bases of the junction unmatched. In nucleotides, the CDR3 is TGTGCCAGCAGCTTTTCGCGGGAGGGGGATACGCAGTATTTT. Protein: CASSFSREGDTQYF.

CDR3 DNA sequence: TGTGCCAGCAGTGAGGACAGTTCCAAAAACATTCAGTACTTC. It translates to CASSEDSSKNIQYF. The rearrangement uses TRBV2 and TRBJ2-4; a weak D match, TRBD1 (6 bases). V shed 3 bases and J shed 2 bases, with 8 bases lying between them. Per the germline V gene, CDR1 is SNHLY and CDR2 is FYNNEI. The CDR3 has 14 residues.

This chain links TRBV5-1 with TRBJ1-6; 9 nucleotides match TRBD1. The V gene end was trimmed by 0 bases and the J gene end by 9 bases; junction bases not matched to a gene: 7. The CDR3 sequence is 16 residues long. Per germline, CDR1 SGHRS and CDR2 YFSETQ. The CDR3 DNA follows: TGCGCCAGCAGCTTGGCCAGGACAGGGGAGGGTTCACCCCTCCACTTT. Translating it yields CASSLARTGEGSPLHF.